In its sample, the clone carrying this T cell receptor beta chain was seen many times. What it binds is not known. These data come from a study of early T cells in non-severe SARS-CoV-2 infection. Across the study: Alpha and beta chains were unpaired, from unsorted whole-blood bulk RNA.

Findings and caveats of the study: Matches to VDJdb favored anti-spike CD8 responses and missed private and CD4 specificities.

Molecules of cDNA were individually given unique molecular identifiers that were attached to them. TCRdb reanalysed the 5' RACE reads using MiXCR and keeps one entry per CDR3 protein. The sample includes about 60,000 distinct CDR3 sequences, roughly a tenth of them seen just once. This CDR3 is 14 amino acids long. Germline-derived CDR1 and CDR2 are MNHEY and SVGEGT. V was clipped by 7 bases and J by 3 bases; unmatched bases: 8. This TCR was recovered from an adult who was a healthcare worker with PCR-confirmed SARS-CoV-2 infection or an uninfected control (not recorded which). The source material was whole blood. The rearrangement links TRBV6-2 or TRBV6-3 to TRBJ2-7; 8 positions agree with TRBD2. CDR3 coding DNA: TGTGCCAGCACCCGGACTAGCTCTCGCTACGAGCAGTACGTC. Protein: CASTRTSSRYEQYV.